The sequence of this T cell receptor beta chain was determined in a study of cytomegalovirus exposure and HLA in healthy donors. Study-level findings and limits: The authors listed 180 or so TCR beta chains as cytomegalovirus-associated. CMV serostatus was the only immune exposure information that was available. Being productive about 87% or about 30% of the time was typical of most TCR beta V segments in an earlier analysis. Researchers reportedly found TCR beta sequences accurately predicted most subjects' HLA-A and HLA-B alleles.

PCR was performed using 60 Vbeta and 13 Jbeta primers. Profiling relied on immunoSEQ multiplex PCR, and the TCRdb table lists in-frame clones only, not all of them. The data contain 150,000 to 200,000 clones, about 90% of them singletons. With respect to this clone: Its antigen remains unidentified.

CDR1 SGHKS and CDR2 YYEKEE come from the germline V gene (reference sequence). The CDR3 extends over 14 amino acids. V lost 3 bases to trimming and J lost 8 bases, with 17 bases between them. This TCR derives from a girl under three years old in good health and CMV-seronegative. The rearrangement links TRBV5-5 to TRBJ1-1; D is possibly TRBD1 (5 bases). The sequenced material came from PBMCs. CDR3 in amino acids: CASSWSWQRGEAFF. CDR3 sequence (DNA): TGTGCCAGCAGCTGGAGTTGGCAGCGGGGGGAAGCTTTCTTT.